This passage covers 25 T cell receptor beta chains from one sample sequenced in a study of identical twins. TCRdb reprocessed the 5' RACE reads via MiXCR and lists one record per CDR3 protein. The sample consists of nearly 900,000 distinct CDR3 sequences, approximately 13% of them appearing once. This same sample was also part of a study on yellow fever vaccine responses in identical twins.

Input material: PBMCs. These receptors came from a young woman in good health.

The chain couples TRBV11-2 to TRBJ2-7; tentatively, D is TRBD2 (6 bases). V lost 5 bases to trimming and J lost 1 base, with 18 bases between them. Germline V gene sequence: CDR1 SGHAT, CDR2 FQNNGV. CDR3 length equals 16 residues. CDR3 protein: CASSLSTERGSYEQYV. CDR3 DNA: TGTGCCAGCAGCCTTAGTACGGAACGGGGGTCCTACGAGCAGTACGTC.

This clonotype appeared many times. The rearrangement uses TRBV28 and TRBJ2-7, with D possibly matching TRBD1 (5 bases). Germline assignment: CDR1 MDHEN and CDR2 SYDVKM. The CDR3 runs 13 residues. V lost 3 bases and J 5 bases, leaving 11 bases between the germline ends. For the CDR3, the DNA is TGTGCCAGCAGTTTCAGGCCAGGGAACGAGCAGTACGTC. Protein sequence: CASSFRPGNEQYV.

The gene calls are TRBV6-1 and TRBJ2-7; 9 nucleotides align to TRBD2. V shed 7 bases, J shed 2 bases, and the junction held 9 bases outside the gene matches. CDR3 length: 15 amino acids. In germline, CDR1 is MNHNS, CDR2 SASEGT. The CDR3 coding sequence is TGTGCCAGCAAGCGTGGCGGGAGGGGGGCCTACGAGCAGTACTTC. This sequence encodes CASKRGGRGAYEQYF.

There are many counts of this clonotype. V usage is TRBV3-1 and J usage is TRBJ2-7; D is undetermined. V was shortened by 0 bases and J by 4 bases, with 4 bases between the two germline ends. Germline assignment: CDR1 LGHDT and CDR2 YNNKEL (reference sequence). The CDR3 extends over 12 amino acids. CDR3 sequence reads: CASSQEGYEQYF. The DNA for the CDR3 is TGTGCCAGCAGCCAAGAGGGTTACGAGCAGTACTTC.

At least ten counts were recorded for this clonotype. The chain employs TRBV28 and TRBJ2-3; 7 bases line up with TRBD1. V was pared by 6 bases and J by 2 bases, with 5 bases of the junction left unmatched. The V gene's germline CDR1 is MDHEN and CDR2 SYDVKM. The CDR3 has 14 amino acids. Here the CDR3 reads CASSPDRYTDTQYF. The CDR3 DNA is TGTGCCAGCAGCCCGGACAGGTACACAGATACGCAGTATTTT.

This clonotype appeared a few times. V gene TRBV5-1 combines with J gene TRBJ1-4, with no clear D. The CDR3 is 15 amino acids. Germline V gene lookup returns CDR1 SGHRS and CDR2 YFSETQ. V dropped 4 bases and J dropped 10 bases, with 20 bases sitting between them. The chain's CDR3 is CASSPEDGYNGKLFF. The CDR3 nucleotides read TGCGCCAGCAGCCCGGAGGACGGATATAACGGAAAACTGTTTTTT.

This clonotype was observed a handful of times. The chain links TRBV10-1 to TRBJ2-3; a possible D gene is TRBD1 (5 bases). The CDR3 is 13 amino acids. Germline V gene data show CDR1 as WNHNN and CDR2 as SYGVQD (reference sequence). Trimming stripped 8 bases from V and 1 base from J, with 10 bases between. Here the CDR3 reads CASDGRGTDTQYF. CDR3 in DNA: TGCGCCAGCGATGGCAGGGGCACAGATACGCAGTATTTT.

At least ten counts were recorded for this clonotype. The J gene is TRBJ2-7, the V gene TRBV9; perhaps TRBD2 as D (5 bases). This CDR3 has 15 amino acids. V was shortened by 0 bases and J by 3 bases, with 13 bases between the two germline ends. Germline lookup yields CDR1 SGDLS and CDR2 YYNGEE. The DNA of the CDR3 is TGTGCCAGCAGCGTAGGGTTAGCGCCTAACTACGAGCAGTACTTC. It codes for CASSVGLAPNYEQYF.

J is TRBJ2-7 and V is TRBV20-1; D ambiguous. The V and J ends lost 1 base and 0 bases respectively, with 7 bases between them. The CDR3 spans 13 residues. In germline, CDR1 is DFQATT, CDR2 SNEGSKA (reference sequence). DNA for the CDR3: TGCAGTGCTAGAGTGAAGAGCTCCTACGAGCAGTACGTC. Residues: CSARVKSSYEQYV.

Ten or more counts support this clonotype. This rearrangement joins TRBV5-1 to TRBJ1-1; D not certain. Per germline, CDR1 SGHRS and CDR2 YFSETQ. V was trimmed by 0 bases and J by 9 bases, leaving 6 bases between them. This CDR3 comprises 11 residues. The CDR3: CASSLGTKAFF. Written as DNA, the CDR3 is TGCGCCAGCAGCTTGGGGACGAAAGCTTTCTTT.

The chain couples TRBV20-1 to TRBJ2-3, with D maybe TRBD2 (5 bases). Trimming removed 2 bases at V and 2 bases at J, with 17 bases between. There are 16 residues in the CDR3. Germline V gene data show CDR1 as DFQATT and CDR2 as SNEGSKA (reference sequence). The CDR3 bases are TGCAGTGCTAGACCCGGGTCGGGGAACCCCACAGATACGCAGTATTTT. Its protein is CSARPGSGNPTDTQYF.

The genes are TRBV7-9 and TRBJ2-1, with D perhaps assigned TRBD1 or TRBD2 (5 bases each). Trimming pared 5 bases from V and 7 bases from J, leaving 18 bases between. Per the germline V gene, CDR1 is SEHNR and CDR2 is FQNEAQ (reference sequence). This CDR3 comprises 15 residues. For the CDR3, the DNA is TGTGCCAGCAGCGGGGTGGACGGGAAGGGGAATGAGCAGTTCTTC. This gives the protein CASSGVDGKGNEQFF.

This clonotype came up a few times. The rearrangement joins TRBV15 to TRBJ2-5; the D gene is possibly TRBD2 (7 bases). Germline V gives CDR1 LNHNV, CDR2 YYDKDF (reference sequence). Trimming removed 1 base from V and 5 bases from J, with 14 bases in between. This CDR3 has 15 amino acids. CDR3: CATSRVGGQGETQYF. The CDR3, as DNA: TGTGCCACCAGCAGAGTGGGGGGGCAGGGGGAGACCCAGTACTTC.

This clonotype has ten or more counts. The V gene is TRBV10-2, the J gene TRBJ2-7, with D maybe TRBD2 (6 bases). The CDR3 is made up of 16 amino acids. CDR1 and CDR2 from the germline V gene are WSHSY and SAAADI. Trimming pared 2 bases from V and 4 bases from J, leaving 18 bases between. CDR3 nucleotide sequence: TGCGCCAGCAGTGAGAACGGGTTGGGGGGAGTGTACGAGCAGTACTTC. The encoded protein is CASSENGLGGVYEQYF.

This clonotype came up a few times. This chain connects TRBV9 to TRBJ2-1, with 10 bases lining up with TRBD1. Germline V CDR1 and CDR2: SGDLS, YYNGEE. The CDR3 has 15 residues. Losses at the gene ends were 3 bases for V and 5 bases for J; bases not matched to a gene: 5. In DNA, the CDR3 is TGTGCCAGCAGCGCCGTGGGGACAGGGGACAATGAGCAGTTCTTC. Translation gives CASSAVGTGDNEQFF.

This clonotype has more than one count but fewer than ten. The J gene is TRBJ2-1, the V gene TRBV2; TRBD2 matches at 10 bases. In germline, CDR1 is SNHLY, CDR2 FYNNEI. CDR3 length: 14 amino acids. Trimming cost V 5 bases and J 9 bases; bases outside gene matches: 7. The chain's CDR3 is CASSTSGTSVEQFF. DNA for the CDR3: TGTGCCAGCAGTACCTCCGGGACTAGCGTTGAGCAGTTCTTC. The full variable domain, rest sourced from reference TRBV2 and TRBJ2-1, is EPEVTQTPSHQVTQMGQEVILRCVPISNHLYFYWYRQILGQKVEFLVSFYNNEISEKSEIFDDQFSVERPDGSNFTLKIRSTKLEDSAMYFCASSTSGTSVEQFFGPGTRLTVL.

This clonotype was counted only a few times. The V and J genes are TRBV14 and TRBJ2-3; D is uncertain. V was trimmed by 1 base and J by 8 bases, leaving 10 bases between them. Germline V gives CDR1 SGHDN, CDR2 FVKESK. The CDR3 loop spans 13 amino acids. The CDR3 DNA follows: TGTGCCAGCAGCCAAGGTGGCAAGGCTACGCAGTATTTT. Protein product: CASSQGGKATQYF.

This clonotype came up a few times. The chain is built from TRBV6-1 and TRBJ2-2, with no clear D. Trimming left V 0 bases short and J 2 bases short, with 4 bases between. Looked up from germline, CDR1 is MNHNS and CDR2 is SASEGT. The CDR3 runs to 14 residues. The CDR3 here is CASSEALNTGELFF. CDR3 coding DNA: TGTGCCAGCAGTGAAGCCCTAAACACCGGGGAGCTGTTTTTT.

The V and J genes are TRBV6-5 and TRBJ1-1, with D perhaps matching TRBD1 (5 bases). The CDR3 is 17 residues long. Trimming stripped 2 bases from V and 3 bases from J, with 19 bases between. CDR1 and CDR2 from the germline V gene are MNHEY and SVGAGI. In DNA form, the CDR3 reads TGTGCCAGCAGTTACGAAACAGGCCTAGGAGCGGACACTGAAGCTTTCTTT. Amino acid sequence: CASSYETGLGADTEAFF.

J is TRBJ1-1 and V is TRBV6-1; 7 bases line up with TRBD1. The CDR3 is made up of 14 amino acids. CDR1 MNHNS and CDR2 SASEGT come from the germline V gene. V gave up 3 bases and J gave up 2 bases; unmatched junction bases: 3. The DNA of the CDR3 is TGTGCCAGCAGTGAGGGGGACAGTAACACTGAAGCTTTCTTT. This sequence encodes CASSEGDSNTEAFF.

The sample holds a few counts of this clonotype. CDR3 nucleotide sequence: TGCGCCAGCAGCTTGGACGGGGGAGTGGGTACAGATACGCAGTATTTT. Protein: CASSLDGGVGTDTQYF. J is TRBJ2-3 and V is TRBV5-1; weak D call: TRBD2 (6 bases). The CDR3 consists of 16 residues. Trimming shortened V by 0 bases and J by 3 bases, and 14 bases separated the two germline ends. Germline V gene data show CDR1 as SGHRS and CDR2 as YFSETQ.

This clonotype has only a few counts. The chain employs TRBV20-1 and TRBJ1-5; 7 nucleotides match TRBD1. The germline V gene encodes CDR1 DFQATT and CDR2 SNEGSKA (reference sequence). CDR3 length: 18 amino acids. V was clipped by 3 bases and J by 0 bases; unmatched bases: 14. CDR3 nucleotide sequence: TGCAGTGCTAGGAGACAGGGACCGCCGGGAGGTAGCAATCAGCCCCAGCATTTT. This encodes CSARRQGPPGGSNQPQHF.

V is TRBV6-5 and J is TRBJ1-1, with TRBD1 matching over 7 bases. With V trimmed by 8 bases and J by 7 bases, 4 bases remained unmatched. The CDR3 sequence is 11 residues long. CDR1 and CDR2 (germline): MNHEY, SVGAGI. The CDR3 protein is CASGYRGEAFF. The CDR3 DNA sequence: TGTGCCAGCGGATACAGGGGTGAAGCTTTCTTT.

The CDR3 loop is CASSSTSRAANYGYTF. The DNA of the CDR3 is TGCGCCAGCAGCTCGACTTCGAGGGCCGCTAACTATGGCTACACCTTC. V is TRBV5-1 and J is TRBJ1-2; D gene uncertain. The CDR3 has 16 residues. Per the germline V gene, CDR1 is SGHRS and CDR2 is YFSETQ. V was shortened by 3 bases and J by 0 bases, with 15 bases between the two germline ends.

This clonotype was seen a handful of times. J is TRBJ2-7 and V is TRBV10-1; the D gene could be TRBD1 or TRBD2 (5 bases each). Germline CDR1 WNHNN, CDR2 SYGVQD (reference sequence). V shed 0 bases and J shed 4 bases, with 22 bases lying between them. There are 18 residues in the CDR3. CDR3 sequence (DNA): TGCGCCAGCAGTGAGTCTTATATGTGGGACGTTCCTAGTTACGAGCAGTACGTC. It yields the protein CASSESYMWDVPSYEQYV.